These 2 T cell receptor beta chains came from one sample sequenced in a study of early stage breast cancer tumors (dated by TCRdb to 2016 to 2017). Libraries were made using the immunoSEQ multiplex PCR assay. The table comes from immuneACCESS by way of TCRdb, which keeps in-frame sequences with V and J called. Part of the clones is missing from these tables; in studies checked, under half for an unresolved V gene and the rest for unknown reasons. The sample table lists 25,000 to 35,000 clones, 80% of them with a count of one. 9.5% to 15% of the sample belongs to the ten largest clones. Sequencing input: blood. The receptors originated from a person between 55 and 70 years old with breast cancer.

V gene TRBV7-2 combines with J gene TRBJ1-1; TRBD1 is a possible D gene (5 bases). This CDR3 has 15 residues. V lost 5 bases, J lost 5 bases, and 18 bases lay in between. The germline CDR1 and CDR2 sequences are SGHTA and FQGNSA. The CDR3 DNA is TGTGCCAGCAGCCGGGAGGTAGGGGTTGGGACTGAAGCTTTCTTT. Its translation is CASSREVGVGTEAFF. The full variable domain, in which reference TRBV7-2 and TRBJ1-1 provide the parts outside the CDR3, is GAGVSQSPSNKVTEKGKDVELRCDPISGHTALYWYRQSLGQGLEFLIYFQGNSAPDKSGLPSDRFSAERTGGSVSTLTIQRTQQEDSAVYLCASSREVGVGTEAFFGQGTRLTVV.

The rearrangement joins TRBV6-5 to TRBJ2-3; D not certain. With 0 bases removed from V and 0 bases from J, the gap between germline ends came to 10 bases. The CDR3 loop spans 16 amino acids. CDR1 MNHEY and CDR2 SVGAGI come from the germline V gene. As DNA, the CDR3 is TGTGCCAGCAGTTACTCGTCCGGGTCTAGCACAGATACGCAGTATTTT. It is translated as CASSYSSGSSTDTQYF.